Described below is a single T cell receptor beta chain sequence and its context. Using the 5' RACE reads, TCRdb records one entry per CDR3 protein without DNA. This sample lists about 260,000 distinct CDR3 sequences; its ten largest clones have about 4.2%. This CDR3 contains 13 residues. CDR1 is SGHTA and CDR2 is FQGNSA in the germline V gene. The data were taken from a study of T cells expressing NK-cell markers. The overall study: CD3+CD56+NKG2C+, CD3+CD56+NKG2C- and CD3+CD56-NKG2C+ T cells, once sorted, supplied the TCR beta repertoires.

The V gene is TRBV7-2, the J gene TRBJ2-1; the TCRdb D gene call, TRBD1, has no DNA to confirm it. Sequenced material: blood T cells: a sorted CD56 or NKG2C T cell subset, CD4+ or CD8+ T cells, or bulk PBMC T cells (not recorded which). The sequence was collected from a woman aged 18-69 years in good health. This CDR3 is CASSWSGGNEQFF. The entire variable domain, with the rest obtained from reference TRBV7-2 and TRBJ2-1, is as follows: GAGVSQSPSNKVTEKGKDVELRCDPISGHTALYWYRQSLGQGLEFLIYFQGNSAPDKSGLPSDRFSAERTGGSVSTLTIQRTQQEDSAVYLCASSWSGGNEQFFGPGTRLTVL.